These 5 T cell receptor beta chains were all obtained from the same sample, sequenced in a study of T-cell reconstitution after alpha-beta-depleted transplantation in children. A library of TCRbeta sequences, prepared with unique molecular identifiers, was generated. TCRdb reprocessed the PCR reads via MiXCR and lists one record per CDR3 protein. The data show 700,000 to 950,000 distinct CDR3 sequences, roughly 15% seen once. Sample: PBMCs, mostly from graft donor cells, taken 360 days after TCRalphabeta/CD19-depleted stem cell transplant. Receptors originate from a male patient younger than 18 who had a stem cell transplant for acute lymphoblastic leukemia, so the T cells may come from the graft donor.

The rearrangement joins TRBV29-1 to TRBJ2-1; maybe TRBD2 (5 bases). The CDR3 totals 12 residues. Germline lookup yields CDR1 SQVTM and CDR2 ANQGSEA. V shed 3 bases and J shed 6 bases, with 9 bases lying between them. The CDR3 loop reads CSVDPTSNEQFF. The CDR3 nucleotides are TGCAGCGTTGACCCCACTAGCAATGAGCAGTTCTTC.

This chain links TRBV20-1 with TRBJ1-3; TRBD1 is a possible D gene (5 bases). The CDR3 has 13 residues. The V and J ends lost 5 bases and 1 base respectively, with 9 bases between them. The V gene's germline CDR1 is DFQATT and CDR2 SNEGSKA (reference sequence). The CDR3 here is CSASGRSGNTIYF. DNA for the CDR3: TGCAGTGCTTCAGGGCGGTCTGGAAACACCATATATTTT.

This chain uses TRBV7-9 with TRBJ2-7; tentative D call: TRBD2 (6 bases). Germline CDR1 and CDR2: SEHNR and FQNEAQ (reference sequence). The CDR3 is 17 amino acids. Between the trimmed V and J ends, which lost 2 bases and 1 base, there was a span of 18 bases. The CDR3 is CASSLRVTRDGSYEQYF. CDR3 sequence (DNA): TGTGCCAGCAGCTTACGGGTGACTAGAGATGGTTCCTACGAGCAGTACTTC.

This clonotype was detected a few times. V gene TRBV3-1 combines with J gene TRBJ2-5; D is unclear. Germline CDR1 is LGHDT and CDR2 is YNNKEL (reference sequence). Trimming stripped 4 bases from V and 5 bases from J, with 8 bases between. The CDR3 runs to 12 residues. The CDR3 here is CASSPNSETQYF. The CDR3, as DNA: TGTGCCAGCAGCCCTAACTCCGAGACCCAGTACTTC.

This clonotype was observed a few times. The chain combines TRBV4-2 with TRBJ1-1; tentatively, D is TRBD1 (6 bases). The V and J ends lost 4 bases and 2 bases respectively, with 11 bases between them. The CDR3 covers 14 residues. From germline, CDR1 is LGHNA and CDR2 YNFKEQ. CDR3 sequence reads: CASSRAGGNTEAFF. CDR3 nucleotide sequence: TGTGCCAGCAGCCGCGCTGGGGGCAACACTGAAGCTTTCTTT.